The subject of this entry is one T cell receptor (beta chain). Its antigen is still unknown. The sample belongs to a study of cytomegalovirus exposure and HLA in healthy donors. V shed 1 base, J shed 2 bases, and the junction held 12 bases outside the gene matches. CDR1 is SGHVS, CDR2 FQNEAQ, per germline. CDR3 length: 19 residues. Study observations and caveats: Researchers catalogued approximately 170 TCR beta chains as cytomegalovirus-associated. A later analysis reported that several of the most significant clusters appeared to be linked to common viral pathogens, among them Epstein-Barr virus. TCR beta chain V- and J-gene trimming was linked, in a later analysis, to a missense variant in DCLRE1C. The productive fraction for most TCR beta V segments was about 87% or about 30% in an earlier analysis.

The study ran its PCR with 60 Vbeta and 13 Jbeta primers. The method was immunoSEQ multiplex PCR; TCRdb's version includes in-frame clones alone and lacks a portion of them. The sample includes 100,000 to 150,000 clones, 81% seen only once; the top ten take about 3.9%. The chain carries TRBV7-8 and TRBJ2-4, with TRBD1 identical over 9 bases. This receptor was obtained from a man aged 18 to 30 in good health and CMV-seropositive. Sequenced sample: PBMCs. The CDR3 DNA is TGTGCCAGCAGCTTAGGTGTCCGGGAGGACAGGGGATCCAAAAACATTCAGTACTTC. Protein sequence: CASSLGVREDRGSKNIQYF.